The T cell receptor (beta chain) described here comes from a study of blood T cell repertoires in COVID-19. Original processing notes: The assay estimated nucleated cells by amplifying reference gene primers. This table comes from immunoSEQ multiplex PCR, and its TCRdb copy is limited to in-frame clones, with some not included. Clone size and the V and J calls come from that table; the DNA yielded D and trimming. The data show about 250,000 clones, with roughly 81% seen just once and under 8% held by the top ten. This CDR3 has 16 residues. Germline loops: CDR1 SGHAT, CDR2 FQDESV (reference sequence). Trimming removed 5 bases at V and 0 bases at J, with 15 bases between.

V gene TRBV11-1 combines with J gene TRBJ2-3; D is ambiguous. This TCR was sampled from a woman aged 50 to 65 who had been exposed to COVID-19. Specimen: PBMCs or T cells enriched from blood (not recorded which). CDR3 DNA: TGTGCCAGCAGCCCCGAGCCGGGTGGAAGCACAGATACGCAGTATTTT. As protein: CASSPEPGGSTDTQYF.